Each of the 10 T cell receptor beta chains below was sequenced from the same sample in a study of identical twins. One entry per CDR3 protein, called by TCRdb with MiXCR from the 5' RACE reads. The repertoire has fewer than 250,000 distinct CDR3 sequences, approximately 9% of them found once; the top ten carry just over 5%. The sequenced material came from memory (CD45RO+) T cells sorted from blood. The source of these receptors is a young woman in good health.

The sample holds a few counts of this clonotype. The chain recombines TRBV9 with TRBJ2-7; 8 bases fit TRBD2. The V segment lost 3 bases and the J segment 4 bases; nucleotides outside the gene matches: 6. Germline CDR1 and CDR2: SGDLS and YYNGEE. This CDR3 spans 14 amino acids. CDR3 sequence (DNA): TGTGCCAGCAGCGCTAGCGGGCGGGGGTACGAGCAGTACTTC. Its translation is CASSASGRGYEQYF.

The genes are TRBV5-5 and TRBJ2-7; D is ambiguous. The CDR3 is 12 residues long. V was shortened by 0 bases and J by 6 bases, with 7 bases between the two germline ends. Germline CDR1 SGHKS, CDR2 YYEKEE (reference sequence). The CDR3 loop reads CASSLEGAEQYF. The DNA of the CDR3 is TGTGCCAGCAGCTTGGAAGGAGCCGAGCAGTACTTC.

There are many counts of this clonotype. The chain employs TRBV5-1 and TRBJ2-2; D is uncertain. Trimming cost V 2 bases and J 5 bases, with 4 bases left between them. This CDR3 spans 12 amino acids. The germline CDR1 and CDR2 sequences are SGHRS and YFSETQ. The CDR3 here is CASSFRTGELFF. CDR3 bases: TGCGCCAGCAGCTTTAGGACCGGGGAGCTGTTTTTT.

This clonotype was recorded at least ten times. The gene calls are TRBV5-1 and TRBJ1-2; D may be TRBD1 (5 bases). This CDR3 region has 14 residues. V lost 4 bases, J lost 7 bases, and 17 bases lay in between. CDR1 is SGHRS, CDR2 YFSETQ, per germline. The CDR3 loop reads CASSEQVESGGYTF. The CDR3 bases are TGCGCCAGCAGCGAACAGGTTGAGTCGGGTGGCTACACCTTC.

This clonotype was detected many times. The V call is TRBV11-2, the J call TRBJ2-1; a weak D match, TRBD2 (5 bases). This CDR3 contains 14 residues. Trimming pared 3 bases from V and 15 bases from J, leaving 21 bases between. Germline V gives CDR1 SGHAT, CDR2 FQNNGV. The CDR3 sequence: CASSFGSHGEWRFF. CDR3 nucleotides: TGTGCCAGCAGCTTTGGTTCTCATGGGGAGTGGCGGTTCTTC. The full variable domain, with the rest looked up from reference TRBV11-2 and TRBJ2-1, is EAGVAQSPRYKIIEKRQSVAFWCNPISGHATLYWYQQILGQGPKLLIQFQNNGVVDDSQLPKDRFSAERLKGVDSTLKIQPAKLEDSAVYLCASSFGSHGEWRFFGPGTRLTVL.

This clonotype was counted a few times. The V gene is TRBV11-2, the J gene TRBJ2-7, with 8 bases that match TRBD1. CDR3 length: 18 residues. V lost 2 bases and J lost 3; bases outside the gene matches: 15. Germline V gene data show CDR1 as SGHAT and CDR2 as FQNNGV. In DNA form, the CDR3 reads TGTGCCAGCAGCTTATCCCCGATTGGCAGGGGGCTTAGCTACGAGCAGTACTTC. This codes for CASSLSPIGRGLSYEQYF.

This clonotype was observed at least ten times. The gene calls are TRBV19 and TRBJ2-7; 7 bases are shared with TRBD2. Germline CDR1 reads LNHDA; CDR2 reads SQIVND (reference sequence). The CDR3 totals 16 residues. V trimming: 4 bases; J trimming: 6 bases; junction bases outside the gene matches: 15. The CDR3 DNA follows: TGTGCCAGTAGTACCCCGGAGGCGGGAGCGGTGAGCGAGCAGTACTTC. This encodes CASSTPEAGAVSEQYF.

This clonotype was seen repeatedly, ten times or more. The gene calls are TRBV2 and TRBJ2-5, with no clear D. Germline CDR1 and CDR2: SNHLY and FYNNEI. CDR3 length equals 14 residues. Trimming stripped 5 bases from V and 5 bases from J, with 15 bases between. The CDR3 is CASSSTTIQETQYF. DNA for the CDR3: TGTGCCAGCAGTTCTACCACTATCCAGGAGACCCAGTACTTC.

The table lists this clonotype with a few counts. This rearrangement joins TRBV10-1 to TRBJ2-3; TRBD1 aligns across 8 bases. Germline V lookup: CDR1 WNHNN, CDR2 SYGVQD (reference sequence). This CDR3 is built from 14 residues. V trimming: 11 bases; J trimming: 5 bases; junction bases outside the gene matches: 12. CDR3 coding DNA: TGCGCCGGATTGTCCCCAGGGACAGGAGATACGCAGTATTTT. This gives the protein CAGLSPGTGDTQYF.

Ten or more counts support this clonotype. The V call is TRBV5-5, the J call TRBJ1-4; 11 bases are shared with TRBD1. CDR1 and CDR2 from the germline V gene are SGHKS and YYEKEE (reference sequence). The CDR3 contains 16 residues. V shed 3 bases and J 7 bases; nucleotides not matched to a gene: 8. The CDR3 DNA follows: TGTGCCAGCAGCTCCGCCGGAGGGACAGGGGGTGAAAAACTGTTTTTT. Its translation is CASSSAGGTGGEKLFF.